The present T cell receptor beta chain was sequenced within a study of T cells in Graves' hyperthyroidism and ophthalmopathy. Overall study findings and caveats: Using 13 V-J features, a model discriminated ophthalmopathy from stable hyperthyroidism.

The CDR3 length is 15 residues. V lost 3 bases and J lost 1; bases outside the gene matches: 3. Germline CDR1 reads SGHKS; CDR2 reads YYEKEE (reference sequence). A note on this clonotype: Its antigen remains unknown.

What was amplified from RNA transcripts were TCR beta CDR3 regions. TCR CDR3 underwent first-round RT-PCR with the HTBI primer set. Using its own MiXCR run on the multiplex PCR reads, TCRdb lists one record per CDR3 protein. The sample contains around 520,000 distinct CDR3 sequences, 14% of which appear only once. V is TRBV5-5 and J is TRBJ2-7; 11 bases are a match to TRBD2. The sequenced sample consisted of blood. This sequence was found in a woman in her forties with Graves' hyperthyroidism. DNA for the CDR3: TGTGCCAGCAGCTCGATAGCGGGAGGGTCCTACGAGCAGTACTTC. It specifies CASSSIAGGSYEQYF.